This T cell receptor beta chain was retrieved from a study of breast tumors, draining lymph nodes, adjacent tissues. Regarding the study as a whole: Tumor and nontumor repertoires were significantly more similar in luminal-like than in basal-like breast cancer. Data only fit, rather than demonstrated, lymph node origin of most tumor T cells. Compared with lymph nodes, tumors were less diverse; compared with nontumor tissue, more.

This CDR3 is built from 16 residues. Breast cancer patients provided tissue from their axillary draining lymph nodes. On this clonotype: What it recognizes is unknown. The junction shows a germline mismatch at one end, possibly a read error.

TCRdb redid the calling of the multiplex PCR reads with MiXCR, one entry per CDR3 protein. The sample carries 140,000 to 150,000 distinct CDR3 sequences, approximately 32% recorded once. This clonotype was obtained from a female donor with breast cancer. Some clones in this sample may be carry-over from other donors' samples. The chain employs TRBV12-3 or TRBV12-4 and TRBJ2-3; no definite D call. The sample taken for sequencing was axillary lymph node tissue. CDR3 DNA sequence: TGCGCCAGCAGCCAAGTAGGTCCACTAAGCACAGATACGCAGTATTTT. This gives the protein CASSQVGPLSTDTQYF.